One sample yielded the 31 T cell receptor beta chains listed below, sequenced in a study of PD-L1 blockade in urothelial cancer. Time point here: pretreatment peripheral blood. Profiled with immunoSEQ multiplex PCR; TCRdb holds only in-frame clones, not every one. This sample has roughly 95,000 clones, with around 87% found just once. The sample here was PBMCs, taken around atezolizumab (anti-PD-L1) treatment. The receptors derive from a man between 60 and 75 years old with urothelial cancer.

There are a few counts of this clone. At one end the junction does not follow the germline gene, possibly because of a read error. This chain joins TRBV19 and TRBJ2-1; a weak D match, TRBD1 (6 bases). CDR1 LNHDA and CDR2 SQIVND come from the germline V gene (reference sequence). The CDR3 has 14 residues. In DNA form, the CDR3 reads TGTGCCAGTACCCAAGGGGGTGGAGACAAGGAGCAGTTCTTC. Protein: CASTQGGGDKEQFF.

The chain employs TRBV28 and TRBJ2-7, with 12 bases fitting TRBD2. The V and J ends lost 8 bases and 4 bases, in that order; junction bases with no gene match: 12. This CDR3 region has 16 residues. Germline V gene sequence: CDR1 MDHEN, CDR2 SYDVKM. The CDR3 DNA reads as TGTGCCAGCTTGACAGGGGCTAGCGGGAGGGTATACGAGCAGTACTTC. It encodes CASLTGASGRVYEQYF.

This clone was picked up a small number of times. The rearrangement links TRBV14 to TRBJ2-1; 9 nucleotides agree with TRBD2. V lost 4 bases and J lost 0; bases outside the gene matches: 4. The germline CDR1 and CDR2 sequences are SGHDN and FVKESK. This CDR3 is 16 amino acids long. Here the CDR3 DNA reads TGTGCCAGCAGCCGACGACTAGCGGACTCCTACAATGAGCAGTTCTTC. This gives the protein CASSRRLADSYNEQFF.

This sequence joins TRBV4-2 and TRBJ2-7; possibly TRBD2 for D (6 bases). Per the germline V gene, CDR1 is LGHNA and CDR2 is YNFKEQ. Trimming removed 1 base at V and 0 bases at J, with 13 bases between. This CDR3 is built from 16 residues. In DNA form, the CDR3 reads TGTGCCAGCAGCCAAGCAGCGGACTACAGCTCCTACGAGCAGTACTTC. Translating it yields CASSQAADYSSYEQYF.

The chain uses TRBV7-2 and TRBJ1-6; 9 nucleotides align to TRBD1. CDR1 is SGHTA and CDR2 is FQGNSA in the germline V gene. Trimming took 2 bases from V and 6 from J; bases not matched to a gene: 5. CDR3 length: 16 residues. The DNA of the CDR3 is TGTGCCAGCAGCTTAAGGGACAGGGCCCCTAATTCACCCCTCCACTTT. Translated: CASSLRDRAPNSPLHF.

This clone is a singleton in its sample. The chain employs TRBV6-5 and TRBJ2-3, with a possible D match to TRBD1 (5 bases). The CDR3 extends over 14 amino acids. Germline CDR1 reads MNHEY; CDR2 reads SVGAGI. V lost 6 bases and J 4 bases, leaving 14 bases between the germline ends. The CDR3 bases are TGTGCCAGCAGCCCCACGCAGGGCGCAGATACGCAGTATTTT. Translation gives CASSPTQGADTQYF.

This rearrangement joins TRBV25-1 to TRBJ2-5; D perhaps matches TRBD1 (6 bases). CDR1 and CDR2 (germline): MGHDK, SYGVNS. The V end lost 1 base, the J end lost 5 bases, and 11 bases lay between the germline ends. The CDR3 spans 14 residues. DNA for the CDR3: TGTGCCAGCAGTGAATCGGTGAGGGGGGAGACCCAGTACTTC. This translates into CASSESVRGETQYF.

The chain recombines TRBV9 with TRBJ2-7, with D tentatively TRBD2 (5 bases). CDR3 length equals 15 residues. V lost 0 bases and J lost 3, with 13 bases in between. Germline CDR1 and CDR2: SGDLS and YYNGEE. The DNA for the CDR3 is TGTGCCAGCAGCGTAGGAGGGCGACCAAGCTACGAGCAGTACTTC. It is translated as CASSVGGRPSYEQYF.

This chain joins TRBV5-4 and TRBJ1-3; no definite D call. The CDR3 length is 15 residues. V was clipped by 2 bases and J by 0 bases, with 9 bases between them. Germline assignment: CDR1 SGHNT and CDR2 YYREEE (reference sequence). The CDR3 DNA sequence: TGTGCCAGCAGCTTCTCAGGAACCTCTGGAAACACCATATATTTT. Protein product: CASSFSGTSGNTIYF.

The CDR3 is CASSRQVPSYNEQFF. The DNA for the CDR3 is TGTGCCAGCAGCCGACAGGTACCATCCTACAATGAGCAGTTCTTC. The genes are TRBV7-8 and TRBJ2-1, with D tentatively TRBD1 (6 bases). The V end lost 5 bases, the J end lost 1 base, and 12 bases lay between the germline ends. CDR1 is SGHVS and CDR2 is FQNEAQ in the germline V gene. This CDR3 is built from 15 residues.

This clone has only a few counts. V gene TRBV5-1 combines with J gene TRBJ2-7; TRBD2 aligns across 8 bases. The trim removed 5 bases at V and 6 bases at J, leaving 7 bases unmatched. Germline loops: CDR1 SGHRS, CDR2 YFSETQ. The CDR3 runs to 13 residues. CDR3 DNA: TGCGCCAGCAGTGAAAAACTAGCGGTCGAGCAGTACTTC. The encoded protein is CASSEKLAVEQYF.

The CDR3 sequence: CAIRAQGAGNQPQHF. The CDR3 DNA sequence: TGTGCCATCAGGGCACAGGGGGCTGGCAATCAGCCCCAGCATTTT. The chain is built from TRBV10-3 and TRBJ1-5, with TRBD1 matching over 9 bases. Germline CDR1 reads ENHRY; CDR2 reads SYGVKD. The V segment lost 6 bases and the J segment 2 bases; nucleotides outside the gene matches: 5. The CDR3 extends over 15 amino acids.

The J gene is TRBJ1-1, the V gene TRBV7-9; D is unclear. Trimming left V 5 bases short and J 0 bases short, with 13 bases between. This CDR3 has 15 residues. Germline assignment: CDR1 SEHNR and CDR2 FQNEAQ (reference sequence). The CDR3 coding sequence is TGTGCCAGCAGCCCAAGCGGTCGGTTGAACACTGAAGCTTTCTTT. Amino acids: CASSPSGRLNTEAFF.

This chain uses TRBV4-3 with TRBJ1-4, with 8 positions matching TRBD1. CDR3 length: 20 amino acids. The junction had 15 bases not matched to a gene; V was cut back by 1 base and J by 2 bases. Germline lookup yields CDR1 LGHNA and CDR2 YSLEER. The CDR3 nucleotides read TGCGCCAGCAGCCAAGTGAGGGGGACAGGAGGCCTGAGGACTAATGAAAAACTGTTTTTT. Translating gives CASSQVRGTGGLRTNEKLFF.

The J gene is TRBJ1-1, the V gene TRBV29-1; D not resolved. The V end was cut by 7 bases, the J end by 5 bases, with 14 bases between. This CDR3 has 12 amino acids. Looked up from germline, CDR1 is SQVTM and CDR2 is ANQGSEA. The CDR3 coding sequence is TGCAGCGGGAGCGTCGGGGATACTGAAGCTTTCTTT. Its translation: CSGSVGDTEAFF. Full variable domain (rest looked up from reference TRBV29-1 and TRBJ1-1): SAVISQKPSRDICQRGTSLTIQCQVDSQVTMMFWYRQQPGQSLTLIATANQGSEATYESGFVIDKFPISRPNLTFSTLTVSNMSPEDSSIYLCSGSVGDTEAFFGQGTRLTVV.

This clone was counted a single time. This chain joins TRBV5-1 and TRBJ1-1; D might be TRBD1 (5 bases). V lost 4 bases and J 4 bases, leaving 11 bases between the germline ends. Germline V gene sequence: CDR1 SGHRS, CDR2 YFSETQ. The length of the CDR3 is 13 residues. The CDR3: CASSRGGVTEAFF. DNA for the CDR3: TGCGCCAGCAGCCGGGGAGGGGTCACTGAAGCTTTCTTT. Full variable domain (outside the CDR3, taken from reference TRBV5-1 and TRBJ1-1): KAGVTQTPRYLIKTRGQQVTLSCSPISGHRSVSWYQQTPGQGLQFLFEYFSETQRNKGNFPGRFSGRQFSNSRSEMNVSTLELGDSALYLCASSRGGVTEAFFGQGTRLTVV.

V gene TRBV7-2 combines with J gene TRBJ2-1, with D possibly matching TRBD2 (7 bases). Germline loops: CDR1 SGHTA, CDR2 FQGNSA. Trimming shortened V by 6 bases and J by 4 bases, and 16 bases separated the two germline ends. This CDR3 is 15 amino acids long. The CDR3 sequence is CASSGRGPKYNEQFF. CDR3 coding DNA: TGTGCCAGCAGTGGGCGGGGGCCTAAATACAATGAGCAGTTCTTC.

The V gene is TRBV2, the J gene TRBJ2-1; D is perhaps TRBD2 (7 bases). The V gene's germline CDR1 is SNHLY and CDR2 FYNNEI. Trimming cost V 8 bases and J 3 bases, with 29 bases left between them. This CDR3 comprises 19 residues. DNA for the CDR3: TGTGCCAGCGGGGGGGCTAGGGAGGATCCTGACCCTCTCTACAATGAGCAGTTCTTC. Its protein is CASGGAREDPDPLYNEQFF. Using reference TRBV2 and TRBJ2-1 for the parts outside the CDR3, the full variable domain is EPEVTQTPSHQVTQMGQEVILRCVPISNHLYFYWYRQILGQKVEFLVSFYNNEISEKSEIFDDQFSVERPDGSNFTLKIRSTKLEDSAMYFCASGGAREDPDPLYNEQFFGPGTRLTVL.

This clone was detected only a few times. The J gene is TRBJ1-3, the V gene TRBV30; the D is unclear. The CDR3 length is 14 residues. Germline CDR1 GTSNPN, CDR2 SVGIG (reference sequence). V dropped 2 bases and J dropped 0 bases, with 8 bases sitting between them. CDR3 protein: CAWSPVISGNTIYF. In DNA, the CDR3 is TGTGCCTGGAGTCCAGTTATCTCTGGAAACACCATATATTTT.

The rearrangement links TRBV7-8 to TRBJ2-3; 12 positions agree with TRBD2. The CDR3 is 16 amino acids. J lost 2 bases, V lost 3 bases, and 3 bases had no gene match. Germline V gene data show CDR1 as SGHVS and CDR2 as FQNEAQ. In nucleotides, the CDR3 is TGTGCCAGCAGCTTTACTAGCGGGGGGACCACAGATACGCAGTATTTT. This gives the protein CASSFTSGGTTDTQYF.

In this sample, this clone turned up a few times. The chain links TRBV30 to TRBJ1-1; TRBD1 agrees at 7 bases. Germline CDR1 reads GTSNPN; CDR2 reads SVGIG (reference sequence). CDR3 length: 15 residues. V was clipped by 0 bases and J by 0 bases; unmatched bases: 4. For the CDR3, the DNA is TGTGCCTGGAGTGTACCCGGGACAGTGAACACTGAAGCTTTCTTT. Protein: CAWSVPGTVNTEAFF.

This chain connects TRBV4-3 to TRBJ1-5; D might be TRBD1 (6 bases). CDR3 length: 17 residues. Trimming pared 1 base from V and 6 bases from J, leaving 19 bases between. Germline CDR1 reads LGHNA; CDR2 reads YSLEER. The CDR3 region has the DNA TGCGCCAGCAGCCAAGCTGTTAAGGCACAGGGTGGTCAGCCCCAGCATTTT. Its protein product is CASSQAVKAQGGQPQHF.

This chain joins TRBV19 and TRBJ2-7; a weak D match, TRBD1 (6 bases). Trimming cost V 6 bases and J 4 bases, with 19 bases left between them. CDR3 length: 15 amino acids. Per the germline V gene, CDR1 is LNHDA and CDR2 is SQIVND (reference sequence). This CDR3 reads CASSTRKRQVYEQYF. CDR3 nucleotides: TGTGCCAGTAGCACCAGAAAGAGACAGGTTTACGAGCAGTACTTC.

The J gene is TRBJ2-1, the V gene TRBV7-3, with 7 bases matching TRBD2. Germline loops: CDR1 SGHTA, CDR2 FQGTGA. V lost 2 bases to trimming and J lost 8 bases; unmatched junction nucleotides: 6. The CDR3 runs to 14 residues. In DNA form, the CDR3 reads TGTGCCAGCAGCTTAGGGGGGGGAGGCCATGAGCAGTTCTTC. This sequence encodes CASSLGGGGHEQFF.

The chain links TRBV5-1 to TRBJ1-2, with D maybe TRBD1 (5 bases). The V end was cut by 0 bases, the J end by 8 bases, with 20 bases between. The length of the CDR3 is 16 residues. CDR1 SGHRS and CDR2 YFSETQ come from the germline V gene. The CDR3: CASSLEPQTATRGYTF. CDR3 nucleotides: TGCGCCAGCAGCTTGGAGCCCCAGACAGCTACCCGGGGCTACACCTTC.

The V and J genes are TRBV5-6 and TRBJ1-2, with TRBD1 matching 8 bases. The CDR3 has 16 residues. Germline trimming cut 4 bases from V and 0 bases from J; bases unmatched to any gene: 8. Germline assignment: CDR1 SGHDT and CDR2 YYEEEE. The CDR3 nucleotides are TGTGCCAGCAGCAAAGTAGGACAGGGTACTAACTATGGCTACACCTTC. Translation: CASSKVGQGTNYGYTF.

The rearrangement links TRBV28 to TRBJ1-1; maybe TRBD1 (5 bases). Looked up from germline, CDR1 is MDHEN and CDR2 is SYDVKM. The CDR3 is 16 residues long. V gave up 4 bases and J gave up 1 base, with 16 bases separating them. The CDR3 DNA follows: TGTGCCAGCAGTTCTCGAACAGGATTATCGAACACTGAAGCTTTCTTT. Amino acids: CASSSRTGLSNTEAFF.

This clone was recorded only once. The chain uses TRBV18 and TRBJ2-1; D is perhaps TRBD1 (6 bases). V gave up 6 bases and J gave up 4 bases, with 19 bases separating them. CDR3 length: 16 residues. Germline V gene sequence: CDR1 KGHSH, CDR2 LQKENI. CDR3 bases: TGTGCCAGCTCCCAATCCCGGGACACCTGGTACAATGAGCAGTTCTTC. It specifies CASSQSRDTWYNEQFF. Based on the CDR3 plus reference TRBV18 and TRBJ2-1, the full variable domain is NAGVMQNPRHLVRRRGQEARLRCSPMKGHSHVYWYRQLPEEGLKFMVYLQKENIIDESGMPKERFSAEFPKEGPSILRIQQVVRGDSAAYFCASSQSRDTWYNEQFFGPGTRLTVL.

CDR3 in DNA: TGTGCCAGCAGCGTAGATGGGGGGGGAGGAAACACCATATATTTT. Its protein is CASSVDGGGGNTIYF. The chain uses TRBV9 and TRBJ1-3, with D maybe TRBD1 (5 bases). Per the germline V gene, CDR1 is SGDLS and CDR2 is YYNGEE. The CDR3 is made up of 15 amino acids. Deletions cut 0 bases from V and 4 bases from J, with 11 bases between. Based on the CDR3 plus reference TRBV9 and TRBJ1-3, the full variable domain is DSGVTQTPKHLITATGQRVTLRCSPRSGDLSVYWYQQSLDQGLQFLIQYYNGEERAKGNILERFSAQQFPDLHSELNLSSLELGDSALYFCASSVDGGGGNTIYFGEGSWLTVV.

The chain joins TRBV5-6 to TRBJ1-2; no firm D call. Between the trimmed V and J ends, which lost 1 base and 0 bases, there was a span of 10 bases. This CDR3 is 15 amino acids long. Looked up from germline, CDR1 is SGHDT and CDR2 is YYEEEE. This chain's CDR3 is CASSLSVQTNYGYTF. In nucleotides, the CDR3 is TGTGCCAGCAGCTTGTCAGTCCAGACTAACTATGGCTACACCTTC.

The V call is TRBV27, the J call TRBJ2-2; 8 bases are a match to TRBD1. From germline, CDR1 is MNHEY and CDR2 SMNVEV (reference sequence). This CDR3 has 15 amino acids. The J segment lost 1 base and the V segment lost 6 bases, leaving 4 bases of the junction unmatched. The CDR3 nucleotides are TGTGCCAGCAGCTTCGGGACAGGGAACACCGGGGAGCTGTTTTTT. Residues: CASSFGTGNTGELFF.